This entry describes one TCR beta chain. The target antigen is unknown. Using immunoSEQ multiplex PCR, the repertoire was profiled, and TCRdb retains in-frame clones only, with some absent. The repertoire holds about 95,000 clones, with 85% as singletons. The data derive from a study of cytomegalovirus exposure and HLA in healthy donors. The trim removed 5 bases at V and 4 bases at J, leaving 3 bases unmatched. The CDR3 consists of 16 residues. Germline V CDR1 and CDR2: MNHEY, SMNVEV (reference sequence). Study-level results: Accounts indicate the classifier identified cytomegalovirus status with strong specificity and sensitivity. Some TCR beta chains (roughly 160 of them) were listed as cytomegalovirus-associated.

V usage is TRBV27 and J usage is TRBJ2-2; 14 bases are a match to TRBD2. The receptor was isolated from a man aged 18 to 30 in good health and CMV-seropositive. The sequenced sample consisted of PBMCs. CDR3 in amino acids: CASSLGTSGSTGELFF. The CDR3 coding sequence is TGTGCCAGCAGTCTAGGGACTAGCGGGAGCACCGGGGAGCTGTTTTTT.